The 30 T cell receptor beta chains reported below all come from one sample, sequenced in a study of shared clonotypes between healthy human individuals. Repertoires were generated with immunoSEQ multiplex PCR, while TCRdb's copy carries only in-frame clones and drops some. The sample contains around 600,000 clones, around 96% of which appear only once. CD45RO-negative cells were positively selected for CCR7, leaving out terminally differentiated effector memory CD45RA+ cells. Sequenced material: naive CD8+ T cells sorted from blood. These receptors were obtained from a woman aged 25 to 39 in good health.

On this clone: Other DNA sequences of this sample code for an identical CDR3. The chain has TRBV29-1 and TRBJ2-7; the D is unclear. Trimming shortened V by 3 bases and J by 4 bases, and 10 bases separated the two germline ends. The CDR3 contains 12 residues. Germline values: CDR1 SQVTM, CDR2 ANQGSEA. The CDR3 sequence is CSVEGPGYEQYF. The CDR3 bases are TGCAGCGTTGAGGGTCCCGGGTACGAGCAGTACTTC.

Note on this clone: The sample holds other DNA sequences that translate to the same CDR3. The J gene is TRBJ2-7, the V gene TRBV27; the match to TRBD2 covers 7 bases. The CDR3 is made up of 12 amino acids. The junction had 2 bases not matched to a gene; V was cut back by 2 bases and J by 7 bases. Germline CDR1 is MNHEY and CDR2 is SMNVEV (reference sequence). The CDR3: CASSLRGGEQYF. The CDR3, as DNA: TGTGCCAGCAGTTTAAGGGGAGGGGAGCAGTACTTC.

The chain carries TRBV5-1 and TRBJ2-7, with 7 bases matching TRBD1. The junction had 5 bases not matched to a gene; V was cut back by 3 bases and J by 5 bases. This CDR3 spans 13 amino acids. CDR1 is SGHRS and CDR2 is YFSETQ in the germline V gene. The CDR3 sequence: CASSSDREDEQYF. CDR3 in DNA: TGCGCCAGCAGCTCTGACAGGGAAGACGAGCAGTACTTC.

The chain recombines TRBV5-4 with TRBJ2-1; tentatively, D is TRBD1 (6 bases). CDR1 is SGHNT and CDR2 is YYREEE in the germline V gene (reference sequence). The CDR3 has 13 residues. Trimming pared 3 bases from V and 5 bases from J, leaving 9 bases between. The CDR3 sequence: CASSSGTNNEQFF. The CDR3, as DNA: TGTGCCAGCAGCTCCGGGACAAACAATGAGCAGTTCTTC. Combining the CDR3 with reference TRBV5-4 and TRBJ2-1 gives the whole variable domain ETGVTQSPTHLIKTRGQQVTLRCSSQSGHNTVSWYQQALGQGPQFIFQYYREEENGRGNFPPRFSGLQFPNYSSELNVNALELDDSALYLCASSSGTNNEQFFGPGTRLTVL.

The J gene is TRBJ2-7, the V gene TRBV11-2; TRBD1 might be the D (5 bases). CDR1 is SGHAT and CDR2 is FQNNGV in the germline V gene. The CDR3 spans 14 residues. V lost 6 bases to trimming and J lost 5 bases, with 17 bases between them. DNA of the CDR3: TGTGCCAGCAGTTCCGAGGCAGGGCACCACGAGCAGTACTTC. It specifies CASSSEAGHHEQYF.

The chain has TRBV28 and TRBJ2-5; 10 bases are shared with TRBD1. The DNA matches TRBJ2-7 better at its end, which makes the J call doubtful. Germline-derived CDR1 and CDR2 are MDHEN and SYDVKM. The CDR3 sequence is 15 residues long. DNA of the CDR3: TGTGCCAGCACCCAACCCGGGACAGGGGATTACGAGCAGTACTTC. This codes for CASTQPGTGDYEQYF.

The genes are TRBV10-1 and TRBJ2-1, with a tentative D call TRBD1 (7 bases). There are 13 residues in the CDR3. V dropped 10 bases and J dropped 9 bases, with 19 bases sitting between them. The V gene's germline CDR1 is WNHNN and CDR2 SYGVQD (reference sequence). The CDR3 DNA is TGCGCCACAGGGGGGACTGCCCTTGGTGAGCAGTTCTTC. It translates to CATGGTALGEQFF.

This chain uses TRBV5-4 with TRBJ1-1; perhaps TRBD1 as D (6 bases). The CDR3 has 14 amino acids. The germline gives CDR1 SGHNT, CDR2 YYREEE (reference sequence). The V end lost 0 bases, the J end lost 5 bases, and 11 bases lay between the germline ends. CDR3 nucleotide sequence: TGTGCCAGCAGCTTGGTAACAGGGAGGACTGAAGCTTTCTTT. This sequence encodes CASSLVTGRTEAFF.

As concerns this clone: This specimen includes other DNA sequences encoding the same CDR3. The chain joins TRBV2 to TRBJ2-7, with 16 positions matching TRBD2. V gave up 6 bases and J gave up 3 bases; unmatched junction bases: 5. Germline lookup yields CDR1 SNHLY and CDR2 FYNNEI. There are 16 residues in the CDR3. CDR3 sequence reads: CASSEGLAGGGYEQYF. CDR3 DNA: TGTGCCAGCAGCGAGGGACTAGCGGGAGGGGGCTACGAGCAGTACTTC.

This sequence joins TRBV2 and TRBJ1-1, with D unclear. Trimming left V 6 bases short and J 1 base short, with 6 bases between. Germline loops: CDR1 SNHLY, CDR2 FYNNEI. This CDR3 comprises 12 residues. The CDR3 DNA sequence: TGTGCCAGCAGGCGGACGAACACTGAAGCTTTCTTT. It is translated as CASRRTNTEAFF.

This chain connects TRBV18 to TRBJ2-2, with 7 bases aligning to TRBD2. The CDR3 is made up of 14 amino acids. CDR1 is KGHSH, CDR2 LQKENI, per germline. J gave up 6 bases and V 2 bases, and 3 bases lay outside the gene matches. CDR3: CASSPGLDAGELFF. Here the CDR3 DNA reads TGTGCCAGCTCACCAGGACTAGACGCCGGGGAGCTGTTTTTT.

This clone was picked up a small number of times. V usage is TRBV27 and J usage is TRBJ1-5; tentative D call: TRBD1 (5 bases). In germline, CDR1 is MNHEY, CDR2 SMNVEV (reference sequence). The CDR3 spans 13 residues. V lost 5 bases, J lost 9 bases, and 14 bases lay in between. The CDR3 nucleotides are TGTGCCAGCAGTCCCGTTGGGGGTCGGCCCCAGCATTTT. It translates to CASSPVGGRPQHF.

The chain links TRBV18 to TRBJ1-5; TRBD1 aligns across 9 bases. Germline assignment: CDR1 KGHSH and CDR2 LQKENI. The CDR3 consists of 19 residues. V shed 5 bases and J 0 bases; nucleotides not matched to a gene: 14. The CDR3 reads CASSSGTGNPEDSNQPQHF. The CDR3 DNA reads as TGTGCCAGCTCATCCGGGACAGGGAATCCCGAAGATAGCAATCAGCCCCAGCATTTT.

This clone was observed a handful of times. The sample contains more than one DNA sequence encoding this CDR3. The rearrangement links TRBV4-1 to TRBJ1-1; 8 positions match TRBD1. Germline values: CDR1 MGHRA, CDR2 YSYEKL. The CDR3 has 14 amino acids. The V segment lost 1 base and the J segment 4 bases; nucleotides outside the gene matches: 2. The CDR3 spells CASSQAQGGTEAFF. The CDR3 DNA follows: TGCGCCAGCAGCCAAGCACAGGGGGGCACTGAAGCTTTCTTT.

The CDR3, as DNA: TGTGCCAGCAGACAGGGGGCCGTCTACGAGCAGTACTTC. Its protein product is CASRQGAVYEQYF. The V call is TRBV28, the J call TRBJ2-7; 9 nucleotides line up with TRBD1. The germline CDR1 and CDR2 sequences are MDHEN and SYDVKM. J lost 3 bases, V lost 6 bases, and 3 bases had no gene match. The CDR3 consists of 13 residues.

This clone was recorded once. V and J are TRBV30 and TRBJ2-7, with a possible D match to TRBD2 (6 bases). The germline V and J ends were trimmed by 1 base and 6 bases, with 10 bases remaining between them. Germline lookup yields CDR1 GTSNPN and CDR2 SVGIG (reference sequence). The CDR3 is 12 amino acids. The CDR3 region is CAWSGRVIEQYF. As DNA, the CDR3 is TGTGCCTGGAGTGGGAGGGTTATCGAGCAGTACTTC.

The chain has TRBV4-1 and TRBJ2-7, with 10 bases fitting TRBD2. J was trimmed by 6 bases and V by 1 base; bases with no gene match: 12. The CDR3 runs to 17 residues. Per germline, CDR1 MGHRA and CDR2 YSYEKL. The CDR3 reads CASSQVPPSGRPTEQYF. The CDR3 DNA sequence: TGCGCCAGCAGCCAAGTTCCCCCTAGCGGGAGACCTACCGAGCAGTACTTC.

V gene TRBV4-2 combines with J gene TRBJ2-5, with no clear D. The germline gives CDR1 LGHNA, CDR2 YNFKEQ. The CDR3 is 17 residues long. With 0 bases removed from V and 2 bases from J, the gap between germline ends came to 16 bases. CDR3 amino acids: CASSQDRGIRAQETQYF. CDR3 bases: TGTGCCAGCAGCCAAGATCGAGGAATCCGAGCGCAAGAGACCCAGTACTTC.

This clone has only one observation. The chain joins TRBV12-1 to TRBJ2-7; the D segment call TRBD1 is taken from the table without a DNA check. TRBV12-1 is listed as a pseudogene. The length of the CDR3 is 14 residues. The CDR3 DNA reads TGTGCCAGCAGCGTCACTGGGCTTTCCTACGAGCAGTACTTC. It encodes CASSVTGLSYEQYF.

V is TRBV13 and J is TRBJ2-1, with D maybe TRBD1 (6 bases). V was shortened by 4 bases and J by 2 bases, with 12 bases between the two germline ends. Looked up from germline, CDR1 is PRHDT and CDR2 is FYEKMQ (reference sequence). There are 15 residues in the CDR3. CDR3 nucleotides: TGTGCCAGCAGCTCTCGACAGGCACCCTACAATGAGCAGTTCTTC. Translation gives CASSSRQAPYNEQFF.

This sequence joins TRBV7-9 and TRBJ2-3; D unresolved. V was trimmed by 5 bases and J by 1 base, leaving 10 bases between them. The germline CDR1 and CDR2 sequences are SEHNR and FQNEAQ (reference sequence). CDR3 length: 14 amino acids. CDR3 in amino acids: CASSPDLGTDTQYF. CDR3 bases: TGTGCCAGCAGCCCAGACCTGGGCACAGATACGCAGTATTTT.

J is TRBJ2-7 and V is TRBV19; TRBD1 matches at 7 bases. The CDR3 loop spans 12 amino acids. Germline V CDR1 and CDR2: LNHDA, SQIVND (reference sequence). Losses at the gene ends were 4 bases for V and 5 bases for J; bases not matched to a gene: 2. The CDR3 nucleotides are TGTGCCAGTAGTAACAGGGGTGACGAGCAGTACTTC. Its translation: CASSNRGDEQYF.

The CDR3 sequence is CASGSVGLEQYF. Written as DNA, the CDR3 is TGTGCCAGCGGGAGCGTCGGCCTCGAGCAGTACTTC. The chain employs TRBV6-5 and TRBJ2-7; a possible D gene is TRBD2 (5 bases). There are 12 residues in the CDR3. V lost 8 bases, J lost 6 bases, and 14 bases lay in between. The germline V gene encodes CDR1 MNHEY and CDR2 SVGAGI.

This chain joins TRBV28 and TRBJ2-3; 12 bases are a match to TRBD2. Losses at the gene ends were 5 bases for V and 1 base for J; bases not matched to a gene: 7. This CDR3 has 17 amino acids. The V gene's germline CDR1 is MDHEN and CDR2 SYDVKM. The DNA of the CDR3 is TGTGCCAGCAGTCTGGGGACTAGCGGGTTGGGCACAGATACGCAGTATTTT. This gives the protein CASSLGTSGLGTDTQYF.

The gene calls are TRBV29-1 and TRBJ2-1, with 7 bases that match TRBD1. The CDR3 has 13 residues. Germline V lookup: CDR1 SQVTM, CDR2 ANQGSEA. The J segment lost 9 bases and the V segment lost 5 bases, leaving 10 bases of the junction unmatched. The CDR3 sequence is CSVLTGSFGEQFF. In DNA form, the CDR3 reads TGCAGCGTTCTGACAGGGAGTTTTGGTGAGCAGTTCTTC.

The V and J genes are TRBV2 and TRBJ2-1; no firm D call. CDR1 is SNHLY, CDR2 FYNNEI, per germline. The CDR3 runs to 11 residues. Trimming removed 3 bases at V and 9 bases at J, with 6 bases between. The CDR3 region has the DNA TGTGCCAGCAGTGAGGTGGGTGAGCAGTTCTTC. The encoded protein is CASSEVGEQFF.

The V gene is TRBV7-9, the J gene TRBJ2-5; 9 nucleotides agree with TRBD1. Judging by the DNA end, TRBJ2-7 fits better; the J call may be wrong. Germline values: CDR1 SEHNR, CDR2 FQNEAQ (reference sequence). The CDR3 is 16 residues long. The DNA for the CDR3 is TGTGCCAGCAGCTTAGAAGGGACAGGGTATACTAGCGAGCAGTACTTC. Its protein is CASSLEGTGYTSEQYF.

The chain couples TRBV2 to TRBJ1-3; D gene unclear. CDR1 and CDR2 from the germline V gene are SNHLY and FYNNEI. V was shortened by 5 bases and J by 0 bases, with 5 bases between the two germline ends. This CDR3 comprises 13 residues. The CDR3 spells CASSWVSGNTIYF. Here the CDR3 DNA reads TGTGCCAGCAGTTGGGTCTCTGGAAACACCATATATTTT.

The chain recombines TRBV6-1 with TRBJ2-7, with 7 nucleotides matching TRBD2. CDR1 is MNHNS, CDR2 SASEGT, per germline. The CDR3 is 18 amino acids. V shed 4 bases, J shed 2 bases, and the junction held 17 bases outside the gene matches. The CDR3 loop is CASSGRTSTGKDPYEQYF. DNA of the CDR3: TGTGCCAGCAGTGGGAGGACTAGTACCGGTAAAGATCCCTACGAGCAGTACTTC.

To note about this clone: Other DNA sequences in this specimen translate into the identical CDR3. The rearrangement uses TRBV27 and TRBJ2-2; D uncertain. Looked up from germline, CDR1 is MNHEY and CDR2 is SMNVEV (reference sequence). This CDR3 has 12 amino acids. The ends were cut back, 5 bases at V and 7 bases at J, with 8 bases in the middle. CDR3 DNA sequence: TGTGCCAGCAGTCCCCTCGGCGGGGAGCTGTTTTTT. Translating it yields CASSPLGGELFF.